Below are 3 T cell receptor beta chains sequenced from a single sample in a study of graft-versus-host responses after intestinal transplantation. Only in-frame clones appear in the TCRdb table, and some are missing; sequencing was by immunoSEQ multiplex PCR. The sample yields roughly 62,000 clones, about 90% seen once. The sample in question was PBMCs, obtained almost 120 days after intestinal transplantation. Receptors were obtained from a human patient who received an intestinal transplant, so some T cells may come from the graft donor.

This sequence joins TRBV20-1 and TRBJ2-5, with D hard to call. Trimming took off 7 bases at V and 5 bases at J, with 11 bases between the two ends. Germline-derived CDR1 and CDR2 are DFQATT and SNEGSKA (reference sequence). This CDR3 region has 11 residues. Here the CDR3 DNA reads TGCAGTGGGCGGATGGGCGAGACCCAGTACTTC. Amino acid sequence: CSGRMGETQYF.

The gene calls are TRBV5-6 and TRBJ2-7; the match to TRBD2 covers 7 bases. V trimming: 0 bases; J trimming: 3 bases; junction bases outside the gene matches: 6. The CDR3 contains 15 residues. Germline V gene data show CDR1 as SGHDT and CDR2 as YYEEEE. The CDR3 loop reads CASSLVGLSRYEQYF. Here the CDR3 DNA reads TGTGCCAGCAGCTTGGTGGGACTATCCCGCTACGAGCAGTACTTC.

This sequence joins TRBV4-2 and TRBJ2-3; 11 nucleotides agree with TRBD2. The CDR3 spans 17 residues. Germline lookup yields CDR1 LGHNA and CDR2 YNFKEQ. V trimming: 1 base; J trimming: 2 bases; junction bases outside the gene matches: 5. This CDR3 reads CASSQAGLAGFTDTQYF. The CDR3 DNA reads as TGTGCCAGCAGCCAAGCCGGACTAGCGGGTTTCACAGATACGCAGTATTTT.